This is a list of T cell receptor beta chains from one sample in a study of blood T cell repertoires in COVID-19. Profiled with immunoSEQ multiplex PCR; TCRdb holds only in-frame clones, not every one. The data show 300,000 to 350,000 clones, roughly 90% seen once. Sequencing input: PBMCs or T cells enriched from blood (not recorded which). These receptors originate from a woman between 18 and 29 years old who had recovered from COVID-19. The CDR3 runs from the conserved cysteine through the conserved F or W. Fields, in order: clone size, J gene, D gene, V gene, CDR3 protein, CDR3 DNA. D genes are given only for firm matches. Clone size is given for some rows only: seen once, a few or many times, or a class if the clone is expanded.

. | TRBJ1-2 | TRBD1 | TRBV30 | CAWIRQGDNYGYTF | TGTGCCTGGATTCGACAGGGTGATAACTATGGCTACACCTTC
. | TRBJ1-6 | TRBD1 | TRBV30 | CAWRNLQGGHAPLHF | TGTGCCTGGAGAAATTTACAGGGGGGCCACGCACCCCTCCACTTT
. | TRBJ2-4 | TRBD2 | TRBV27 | CASSNIAGVGNIQYF | TGTGCCAGCAGTAATATAGCGGGAGTAGGGAACATTCAGTACTTC
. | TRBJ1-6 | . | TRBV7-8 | CASTQLDGDFNSPLHF | TGTGCCAGCACTCAATTGGACGGGGACTTCAATTCACCCCTCCACTTT
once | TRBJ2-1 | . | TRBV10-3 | CAISEESDGMLDSNEQFF | TGTGCCATCAGTGAAGAGTCCGACGGTATGCTGGACAGCAATGAGCAGTTCTTC
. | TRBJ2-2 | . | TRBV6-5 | CASMQGTGELFF | TGTGCCAGCATGCAGGGAACCGGGGAGCTGTTTTTT
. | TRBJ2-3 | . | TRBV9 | CASSSPWGTPGTDTQYF | TGTGCCAGCAGCTCCCCCTGGGGGACTCCCGGCACAGATACGCAGTATTTT
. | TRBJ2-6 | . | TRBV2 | CASSDSSGANVLTF | TGTGCCAGCAGTGACAGCTCTGGGGCCAACGTCCTGACTTTC
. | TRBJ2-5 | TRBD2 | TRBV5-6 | CASSLGSSGGQETQYF | TGTGCCAGCAGCTTGGGGTCTAGCGGGGGGCAAGAGACCCAGTACTTC
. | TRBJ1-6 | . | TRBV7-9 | CASSLSSGRPLHF | TGTGCCAGCAGCTTAAGTTCGGGTCGTCCCCTCCACTTT
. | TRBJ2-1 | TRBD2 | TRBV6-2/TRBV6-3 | CASSYGPRRAGNNEQFF | TGTGCCAGCAGTTACGGCCCTCGGCGAGCGGGAAACAATGAGCAGTTCTTC
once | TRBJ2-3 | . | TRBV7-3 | CASSLIGTDEDTQYF | TGTGCCAGCAGCTTAATAGGAACAGACGAAGATACGCAGTATTTT
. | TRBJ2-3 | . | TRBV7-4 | CASSLPLFGNTDTQYF | TGTGCCAGCAGCTTACCCCTGTTCGGGAACACAGATACGCAGTATTTT
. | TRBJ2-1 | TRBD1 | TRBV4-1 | CASSQAQGAVGEQFF | TGCGCCAGCAGCCAAGCACAGGGGGCTGTTGGGGAGCAGTTCTTC
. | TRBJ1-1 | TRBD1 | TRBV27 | CASSSGQGDTEAFF | TGTGCCAGCAGTTCGGGACAGGGGGACACTGAAGCTTTCTTT
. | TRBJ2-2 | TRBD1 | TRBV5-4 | CASSQRLVAGGAGELFF | TGTGCCAGCAGCCAAAGACTTGTGGCAGGGGGTGCAGGGGAGCTGTTTTTT
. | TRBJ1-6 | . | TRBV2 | CASRYGNSPLHF | TGTGCCAGCAGGTACGGGAATTCACCCCTCCACTTT
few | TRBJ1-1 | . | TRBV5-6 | CASSLNMNTEAFF | TGTGCCAGCAGCTTAAATATGAACACTGAAGCTTTCTTT
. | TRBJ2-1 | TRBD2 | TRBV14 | CASRSGGPYNEQFF | TGTGCCAGCAGGAGCGGGGGACCCTACAATGAGCAGTTCTTC
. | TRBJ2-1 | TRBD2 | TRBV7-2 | CASRTGLAGVDEQFF | TGTGCCAGCCGGACAGGGCTAGCGGGAGTCGATGAGCAGTTCTTC
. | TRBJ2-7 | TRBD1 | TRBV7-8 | CASSSTGGSYEQYF | TGTGCCAGCAGCTCGACAGGGGGCTCCTACGAGCAGTACTTC
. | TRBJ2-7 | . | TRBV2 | CASSELGQSYEQYF | TGTGCCAGCAGTGAATTAGGACAGTCCTACGAGCAGTACTTC
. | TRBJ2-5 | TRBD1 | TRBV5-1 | CASRSATGEFTKTQYF | TGCGCCAGCAGATCCGCCACAGGGGAATTTACGAAGACCCAGTACTTC
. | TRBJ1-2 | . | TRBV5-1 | CASSLVGRTSPNYGYTF | TGCGCCAGCAGCTTGGTTGGCAGAACATCCCCTAACTATGGCTACACCTTC
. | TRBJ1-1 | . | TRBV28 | CASSFRDKNTEAFF | TGTGCCAGCAGTTTCCGGGACAAGAACACTGAAGCTTTCTTT
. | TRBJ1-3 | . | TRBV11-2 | CASSFLSSGNTIYF | TGTGCCAGCAGCTTCTTGAGCTCTGGAAACACCATATATTTT
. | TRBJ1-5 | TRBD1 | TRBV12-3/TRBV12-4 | CASSWDRDQPQHF | TGTGCCAGCAGTTGGGACAGGGACCAGCCCCAGCATTTT
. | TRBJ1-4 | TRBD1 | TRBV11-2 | CASSDRTGGNEKLFF | TGTGCCAGCAGTGACCGGACAGGGGGTAATGAAAAACTGTTTTTT
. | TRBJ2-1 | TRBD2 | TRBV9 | CASSVSGADEQFF | TGTGCCAGCAGCGTGAGCGGGGCGGATGAGCAGTTCTTC
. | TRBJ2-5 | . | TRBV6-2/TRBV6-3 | CASSYRTLDRPETQYF | TGTGCCAGCAGTTACCGAACCTTAGACAGGCCAGAGACCCAGTACTTC
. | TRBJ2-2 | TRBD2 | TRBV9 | CASRAQPGLAGGVTGELFF | TGTGCCAGCCGCGCGCAGCCGGGACTCGCGGGGGGGGTCACCGGGGAGCTGTTTTTT
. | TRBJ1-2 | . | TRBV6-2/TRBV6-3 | CASSRDNGYTF | TGTGCCAGCAGCCGGGACAATGGCTACACCTTC
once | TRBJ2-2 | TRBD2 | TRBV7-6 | CASGGASGRNTGELFF | TGTGCCAGCGGCGGGGCTAGCGGGAGAAACACCGGGGAGCTGTTTTTT
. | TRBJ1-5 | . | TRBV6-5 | CASSSDSIRTQPQHF | TGTGCCAGCAGTTCCGACAGCATCCGCACTCAGCCCCAGCATTTT
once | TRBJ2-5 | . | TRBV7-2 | CASSLYQGPGTQYF | TGTGCCAGCAGCTTATACCAGGGGCCGGGGACCCAGTACTTC
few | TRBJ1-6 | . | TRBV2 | CASSDVTGFWSPLHF | TGTGCCAGCAGTGACGTCACAGGATTCTGGTCACCCCTCCACTTT
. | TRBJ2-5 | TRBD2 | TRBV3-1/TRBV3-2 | CASSQVWTSGRPKTQYF | TGTGCCAGCAGCCAAGTTTGGACTAGCGGGAGGCCTAAGACCCAGTACTTC
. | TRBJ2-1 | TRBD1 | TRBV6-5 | CASSRQGNEQFF | TGTGCCAGCAGTAGACAGGGCAATGAGCAGTTCTTC
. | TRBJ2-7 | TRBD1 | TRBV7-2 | CASSPYMTGTGDNEQYF | TGTGCCAGCAGCCCTTATATGACCGGGACAGGGGATAACGAGCAGTACTTC
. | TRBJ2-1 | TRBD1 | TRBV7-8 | CASSLDRGLEQFF | TGTGCCAGCAGCTTAGACAGGGGGTTGGAGCAGTTCTTC
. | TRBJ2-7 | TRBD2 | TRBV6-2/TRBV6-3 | CASSYATSDSYEQYF | TGTGCCAGCAGTTACGCTACTAGCGACTCCTACGAGCAGTACTTC
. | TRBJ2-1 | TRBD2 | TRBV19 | CASRGLGLAGAGISYNEQFF | TGTGCCAGTAGGGGACTTGGGCTAGCGGGGGCCGGTATATCCTACAATGAGCAGTTCTTC
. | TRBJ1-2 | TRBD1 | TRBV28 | CASSFGDSYYGYTF | TGTGCCAGCAGTTTCGGGGACAGCTACTATGGCTACACCTTC
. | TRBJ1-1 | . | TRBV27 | CASSLRLSGGDGEAFF | TGTGCCAGCAGTTTAAGGCTGTCGGGGGGGGATGGTGAAGCTTTCTTT
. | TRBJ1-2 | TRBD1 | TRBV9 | CASNMGQQYGYTF | TGTGCCAGCAACATGGGACAGCAATATGGCTACACCTTC
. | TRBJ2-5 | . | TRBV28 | CASSLKETQYF | TGTGCCAGCAGCTTAAAAGAGACTCAGTACTTC
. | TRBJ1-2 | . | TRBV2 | CASKQAGDNYGYTF | TGTGCCAGCAAGCAGGCGGGAGATAACTATGGCTACACCTTC
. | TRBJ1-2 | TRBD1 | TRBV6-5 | CATFAGTGAYLGYTF | TGTGCCACCTTCGCCGGGACAGGTGCTTACCTGGGCTACACCTTC